Detailed here is one T cell receptor beta chain. What it binds is unknown. The donor cohort consisted entirely of Caucasian adults residing in Nashville, Tennessee. These data are taken from a study of shared clonotypes between healthy human individuals. The CDR3 consists of 17 residues. V was cut by 3 bases and J by 9 bases, with 24 bases left in between. Germline loops: CDR1 SEHNR, CDR2 FQNEAQ (reference sequence). Study-wide findings and caveats: Across a handful of donors, naive CD4 shared roughly 5.2%, naive CD8 around 3.5%, memory CD4 roughly 2.4%, memory CD8 about 0.4%. Expectations were that clonotype sharing among donors would be affected by sequencing depth.

Several immunoSEQ 96-well plates shared each subset's DNA, each plate a replicate. Method: immunoSEQ multiplex PCR; TCRdb's copy keeps in-frame clones and lacks some. This table holds about 2.4 million clones, 93% found once. The sequenced sample was naive CD4+ T cells from PBMCs. Subset noted: CD45RA+ positively selected. This TCR was sampled from a man between 18 and 29 years old in good health. Some clones in this sample may be carry-over from other donors' samples. The rearrangement uses TRBV7-9 and TRBJ1-3; D unresolved. DNA for the CDR3: TGTGCCAGCAGCTTCCGGGGATCGTCCCCCCGAGGAGTCACCATATATTTT. It translates to CASSFRGSSPRGVTIYF.